The clone carrying this T cell receptor beta chain was found once. This record comes from a study of blood T cell repertoires in COVID-19. Study information: Sites across the United States, Italy and Spain contributed samples from acute and convalescent COVID-19. In each case, the material was cDNA or gDNA derived from T cells, B-cell-depleted T cells, or PBMCs.

The CDR3 length is 12 residues. CDR1 is MDHEN, CDR2 SYDVKM, per germline. The V end lost 6 bases, the J end lost 12 bases, and 18 bases lay between the germline ends. In the authors' workflow: Reference gene primer amplification in the assay estimated nucleated cell counts. The data were produced by immunoSEQ multiplex PCR, yet TCRdb's version contains in-frame clones alone and is incomplete. V and J calls and clone size are those listed in that table; D and trimming were worked out from the DNA. The repertoire includes over 45,000 clones, about 91% of them detected once, and approximately 6.6% sits in the top ten.

The J gene is TRBJ2-7, the V gene TRBV28; TRBD2 is a possible D gene (5 bases). The material sequenced was peripheral blood. This sequence was found in a woman aged 55-70 years with active or convalescent COVID-19. In nucleotides, the CDR3 is TGTGCCAGCAGCCCTTTATGGGGAGAACGGTACTTC. This translates into CASSPLWGERYF.